This passage covers 5 T cell receptor beta chains from one sample sequenced in a study of tumor-infiltrating lymphocytes in primary liver carcinoma. Extraction of RNA together with DNA used 20-30 mg of unsorted bulk tissue. The authors made TCR beta cDNA from 450 to 600 ng total RNA with a constant-region primer. Generation of the TCR beta libraries relied on three nested multiplex PCR rounds using slightly modified ARM-PCR. Running about 11 cycles apiece, the first two PCR rounds relied on TRBV1-TRBV30 forward primers together with a C-beta reverse primer. TCRdb processed the multiplex PCR reads anew with MiXCR; each CDR3 protein has one entry. The sample yields some 110,000 distinct CDR3 sequences, 64% seen once. Sequencing was carried out using liver tumor tissue from sampling region 3. The subset was: tumor region T3, left-lateral pole. The receptors originated from an older woman with primary liver carcinoma and hepatitis B virus infection.

The chain recombines TRBV28 with TRBJ2-5; unclear D gene. The CDR3 extends over 13 amino acids. Germline CDR1 is MDHEN and CDR2 is SYDVKM. With 5 bases removed from V and 4 bases from J, the gap between germline ends came to 11 bases. CDR3 protein: CASSLPSGETQYF. The CDR3 DNA sequence: TGTGCCAGCAGTCTACCGTCCGGAGAGACCCAGTACTTC.

This clonotype has just a few counts. The chain joins TRBV18 to TRBJ2-3, with 10 bases that match TRBD2. The V and J ends lost 2 bases and 5 bases, in that order; junction bases with no gene match: 13. From germline, CDR1 is KGHSH and CDR2 LQKENI. The CDR3 runs to 18 residues. CDR3 nucleotide sequence: TGTGCCAGCTCACCAAGAGGAGTAGCGGGAGGAGGGGGAGATACGCAGTATTTT. Translating it yields CASSPRGVAGGGGDTQYF.

Of note for this clonotype: Since a much larger clone is just one base distant, this may be a read error. The chain recombines TRBV28 with TRBJ2-7; a weak D match, TRBD1 (6 bases). Looked up from germline, CDR1 is MDHEN and CDR2 is SYDVKM. Trimming stripped 6 bases from V and 9 bases from J, with 18 bases between. This CDR3 is built from 13 residues. CDR3 nucleotide sequence: TGTGCCAGCAGGACCGGGACAACTAAGCTGCAGTACTTC. Amino acids: CASRTGTTKLQYF.

This clonotype has at least ten counts. The V and J genes are TRBV6-1 and TRBJ2-3, with D possibly being TRBD2 (5 bases). The CDR3 totals 15 residues. Germline CDR1 is MNHNS and CDR2 is SASEGT. V gave up 4 bases and J gave up 4 bases, with 15 bases separating them. Written as DNA, the CDR3 is TGTGCCAGCAGTGGCCCTACTTCGAGGGCAGATACGCAGTATTTT. This gives the protein CASSGPTSRADTQYF.

A word on this clonotype: This clone may be a read error of a much larger clone one base away. The chain has TRBV28 and TRBJ2-5; 8 bases map to TRBD2. There are 11 residues in the CDR3. Germline CDR1 and CDR2: MDHEN and SYDVKM. This CDR3 is CASSQIAGFVF. The DNA for the CDR3 is TGTGCCAGCAGCCAAATAGCGGGATTCGTCTTC.